These T cell receptor beta chains were read from a single sample in a study of blood T cell repertoires in COVID-19. Here immunoSEQ multiplex PCR was the method, and the copy in TCRdb shows in-frame clones only, minus some. The table shows roughly 370,000 clones, with roughly 89% occurring only once. Sequencing was carried out using PBMCs or T cells enriched from blood (not recorded which). These receptors were taken from a woman aged 45 to 65 who had recovered from COVID-19. CDR3s include the opening cysteine and the closing phenylalanine or tryptophan. Clone size is shown for a subset of rows, as once, few, many or a class of expanded clone.

v_call	clone_size	j_call	cdr3_aa
TRBV5-1	-	TRBJ1-6	CASSLDGHSPLHF
TRBV6-5	-	TRBJ2-7	CASRGDTGVAYEQYF
TRBV9	once	TRBJ1-6	CASSVQGPGPLHF
TRBV6-5	-	TRBJ2-3	CASRGARGTDTQYF
TRBV9	-	TRBJ2-5	CASSPRAQGVETQYF
TRBV2	-	TRBJ1-1	CASRVETGPEAFF
TRBV5-4	-	TRBJ1-6	CASSHRDRVNSPLHF
TRBV1	-	TRBJ2-7	CTSSQAVAGGTYEQYF
TRBV23-1	-	TRBJ1-5	CASSQRGGRTVNQPQHF
TRBV9	-	TRBJ1-4	CASSGGEKLFF
TRBV10-3	-	TRBJ1-2	CATVPDSSLGYTF
TRBV2	few	TRBJ1-2	CASSALGRVYGYTF
TRBV11-1	once	TRBJ2-5	CASSLARAALETQYF
TRBV4-2	-	TRBJ2-1	CASSIPPRGIGDNEQFF
TRBV25-1	-	TRBJ2-7	CASTHPRPRLYYEQYF
TRBV4-3	-	TRBJ2-3	CASKPSVGLTDTQYF
TRBV11-2	-	TRBJ1-1	CASSLGPSRITEAFF
TRBV5-1	-	TRBJ1-1	CASSVPTGGGNTEAFF
TRBV28	-	TRBJ2-7	CASSLLAGGAYEQYF
TRBV19	-	TRBJ1-5	CASTRGGEEQPQHF
TRBV3-1/TRBV3-2	-	TRBJ2-7	CASSQNRGLGKQYF
TRBV28	-	TRBJ1-6	CTSSWGGIGNSPLHF
TRBV12-3/TRBV12-4	once	TRBJ1-1	CASKRLLSSEAFF
TRBV28	-	TRBJ1-3	CASSLAGQGYGNTIYF